This TCR beta chain is drawn from a study of healthy donors' naive CD4 and CD8 T cells. Study as a whole: Donors, half of them female, were 20-25, 40-50 or 60-70 years old.

Study findings and constraints: Positive CDR3 charge linked to CD4+ cells, negative to CD8+ cells. Around 14% of CD4/CD8 propensity variance appeared explained by V, J and CDR3 charge.

Starting from about 0.45 ug of total RNA, TCR libraries were made with linear amplification. TCRdb re-called the reads with MiXCR, one entry per CDR3 protein. Of 150,000 to 200,000 distinct CDR3 sequences in the sample, about 74% are singletons; the top ten hold roughly 2.4%. As for this clonotype: Antigen unknown.

Per germline, CDR1 DFQATT and CDR2 SNEGSKA (reference sequence). The length of the CDR3 is 14 residues. The V and J ends lost 0 bases and 3 bases, in that order; junction bases with no gene match: 2. Sequencing was done on a sample of naive CD4+ and CD8+ T cells sorted from blood, pooled from several donors. The chain carries TRBV20-1 and TRBJ2-1; TRBD2 agrees at 7 bases. The TCR sequence derives from a pool of human donors in good health; the sample pools cells from several healthy donors. CDR3 DNA: TGCAGTGCTAGAGATCGGACTAGCTACAATGAGCAGTTCTTC. The encoded protein is CSARDRTSYNEQFF.